This T cell receptor (beta chain) derives from a study of cytomegalovirus exposure and HLA in healthy donors. PCR involved 60 Vbeta and 13 Jbeta primers. The method was immunoSEQ multiplex PCR; TCRdb's version includes in-frame clones alone and lacks a portion of them. The table has under 200,000 clones, 60% to 80% seen once. Findings and caveats of the study: HLA-A and HLA-B allele assignments for most subjects were reportedly predicted accurately using TCR beta sequences. An Asian-associated ancestry cluster reportedly showed fewer N-insertions than the roughly 600-donor mean in a later analysis. Analysis was performed later, and it showed HLA-associated TCR beta chains to be more clonally expanded than equally common others. Common viral pathogens seemed to be connected with several of the most significant clusters, according to a later analysis.

Germline loops: CDR1 SEHNR, CDR2 FQNEAQ (reference sequence). The CDR3 length is 15 residues. Trimming at V came to 7 bases and at J to 5 bases, leaving 8 bases not matched to a gene. Concerning this clone itself: Its antigen is unidentified.

The chain uses TRBV7-9 and TRBJ1-4, with 9 bases lining up with TRBD1. This TCR was sampled from a female donor in good health and CMV-seronegative. Material for sequencing was PBMCs. For the CDR3, the DNA is TGTGCCAGCACCTCAAGAGGGACAGGGAATGAAAAACTGTTTTTT. Protein product: CASTSRGTGNEKLFF.